The clone carrying this TCR beta chain appeared many times. Its cognate antigen is unknown. The sample belongs to a study of response to subunit inactivated influenza vaccine. The CDR3 extends over 15 amino acids. V was clipped by 5 bases and J by 3 bases, with 13 bases between them. The germline CDR1 and CDR2 sequences are SGHTA and FQGNSA. Study-wide points: The authors suggested that few new T cells are recruited per seasonal influenza vaccination.

MiXCR was run by TCRdb on the RT-PCR reads, yielding one entry per CDR3 protein. Seen here are approximately 680,000 distinct CDR3 sequences, 15% to 19% observed once, and the top ten hold around a tenth. The TCR sequence derives from a man over 45 who received an inactivated influenza vaccine. The genes are TRBV7-2 and TRBJ2-2, with D perhaps being TRBD1 or TRBD2 (5 bases each). Sequenced here: PBMCs from blood, sampled 12 days after vaccination. Here the CDR3 DNA reads TGTGCCAGCAGCGTGCGCCGGGACCACACCGGGGAGCTGTTTTTT. It encodes CASSVRRDHTGELFF.